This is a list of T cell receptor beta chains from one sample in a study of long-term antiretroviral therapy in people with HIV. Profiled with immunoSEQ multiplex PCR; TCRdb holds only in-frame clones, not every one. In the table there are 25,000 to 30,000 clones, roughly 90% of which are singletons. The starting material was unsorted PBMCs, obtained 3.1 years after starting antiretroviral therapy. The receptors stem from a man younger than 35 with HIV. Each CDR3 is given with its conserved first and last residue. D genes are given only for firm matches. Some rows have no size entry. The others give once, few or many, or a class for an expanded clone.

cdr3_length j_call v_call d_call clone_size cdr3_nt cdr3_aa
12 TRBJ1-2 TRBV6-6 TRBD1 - TGTGCCAGCTCCCAGGGGGCGGGGGTGAACACCTTC CASSQGAGVNTF
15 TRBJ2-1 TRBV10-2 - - TGCGCCAGCAGTGCGGATCCTGAGACCGGGGATGAGCAGTTCTTC CASSADPETGDEQFF
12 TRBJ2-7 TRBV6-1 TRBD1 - TGTGCCAGCAGCCAGGGGGACAGGAGACAGTACTTC CASSQGDRRQYF
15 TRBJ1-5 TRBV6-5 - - TGTGCCAGCAGCAACCTCGGGAGCTTAGGACAGCCCCAGCATTTT CASSNLGSLGQPQHF
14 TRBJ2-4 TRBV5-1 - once TGCGCCACCCCAACGGCGGGGGCCGCAAACATTCAGTACTTC CATPTAGAANIQYF
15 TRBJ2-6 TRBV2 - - TGTGCCAGCAGTGAAGCCCTGGCTGGGGCCAACGTCCTGACTTTC CASSEALAGANVLTF
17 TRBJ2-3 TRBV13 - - TGTGCCAGCAGCGATGGGACACGTCCAATTTCGGTGGATACGCAGTATTTT CASSDGTRPISVDTQYF
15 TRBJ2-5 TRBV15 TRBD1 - TGTGCCACCAGCACGGGACAGGGTCGTCAAGAGACCCAGTACTTC CATSTGQGRQETQYF
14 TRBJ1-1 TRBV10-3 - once TGTGCCATCACCCAGGGGCTCTTGAACACTGAAGCTTTCTTT CAITQGLLNTEAFF
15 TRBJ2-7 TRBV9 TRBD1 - TGTGCCAGCAGCGTAGCTCCGGACAGGAGCTACGAGCAGTACTTC CASSVAPDRSYEQYF
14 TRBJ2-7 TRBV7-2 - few TGTGCCAGCAGCCCGGAACCCAGCTCCTACGAGCAGTACTTC CASSPEPSSYEQYF
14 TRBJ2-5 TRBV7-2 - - TGTGCCAGCAGCTTAGGGGGGTACCAAGAGACCCAGTACTTC CASSLGGYQETQYF
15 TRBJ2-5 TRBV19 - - TGTGCCAGTAGTGGTGGGGACGATTATGGGGAGACCCAGTACTTC CASSGGDDYGETQYF
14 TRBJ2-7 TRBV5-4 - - TGTGCCAGCACCCTAGGGGACAAGTCCTACGAGCAGTACTTC CASTLGDKSYEQYF
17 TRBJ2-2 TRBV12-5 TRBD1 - TGTGCTAGTGGTTTGACGGACAGGGGGCGTCAAGGCGGGGAGCTGTTTTTT CASGLTDRGRQGGELFF
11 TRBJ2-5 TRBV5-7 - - TGTGCCAGCAGCTCCGGGGAGACCCAGTACTTC CASSSGETQYF
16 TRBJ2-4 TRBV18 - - TGTGCCAGCTCACCCGCGGACATATTAGCCAAAAACATTCAGTACTTC CASSPADILAKNIQYF
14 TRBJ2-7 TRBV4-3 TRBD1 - TGCGCCAGCAGCCAGGGGACAGGGACCGACGAGCAGTACTTC CASSQGTGTDEQYF
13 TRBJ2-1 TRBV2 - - TGTGCCAGCAACGAGGGGGGACAGAGAGAGCAGTTCTTC CASNEGGQREQFF
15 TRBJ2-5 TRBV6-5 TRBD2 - TGTGCCAGCAGCCAAAGCCGGGGGGGCCGGGAGACCCAGTACTTC CASSQSRGGRETQYF